Listed here are 4 T cell receptor beta chains from one sample, sequenced in a study of blood T cell repertoires in COVID-19. The assay was immunoSEQ multiplex PCR, and TCRdb's table has in-frame clones only and misses some. The data contain tens of thousands of clones, around 90% of them singletons. What was sequenced was peripheral blood. The receptor set was obtained from a male donor with acute or convalescent COVID-19.

This clone came up once. V gene TRBV6-6 combines with J gene TRBJ1-5; maybe TRBD1 (6 bases). The CDR3 has 15 amino acids. The V and J ends lost 7 bases and 0 bases respectively, with 13 bases between them. Germline V gene lookup returns CDR1 MNHNY and CDR2 SVGAGI (reference sequence). CDR3 loop: CASIRTEHSNQPQHF. The CDR3 DNA is TGTGCCAGCATCCGGACAGAACATAGCAATCAGCCCCAGCATTTT.

The V and J genes are TRBV5-4 and TRBJ1-2; 8 nucleotides line up with TRBD1. This CDR3 contains 14 residues. J was trimmed by 7 bases and V by 4 bases; bases with no gene match: 9. Germline CDR1 and CDR2: SGHNT and YYREEE (reference sequence). The CDR3 loop reads CASSRQGNTGGYTF. The CDR3 region has the DNA TGTGCCAGCAGCCGACAGGGGAACACAGGTGGCTACACCTTC.

This sequence joins TRBV11-2 and TRBJ2-1; D may be TRBD1 (5 bases). V was shortened by 1 base and J by 3 bases, with 13 bases between the two germline ends. The CDR3 runs 16 residues. Germline V gene data show CDR1 as SGHAT and CDR2 as FQNNGV. The CDR3 bases are TGTGCCAGCAGCTTAGTTCAGGGCTATGGCTACAATGAGCAGTTCTTC. This encodes CASSLVQGYGYNEQFF.

In DNA form, the CDR3 reads TGTGCCAGCAGCCCTCAAGCCGGCCCAGGGGCGAATGAGCAGTTCTTC. It encodes CASSPQAGPGANEQFF. V usage is TRBV2 and J usage is TRBJ2-1, with D perhaps TRBD1 (6 bases). From germline, CDR1 is SNHLY and CDR2 FYNNEI. CDR3 length equals 16 residues. V lost 6 bases to trimming and J lost 7 bases, with 22 bases between them.